This entry lists 25 T cell receptor beta chains sequenced from one sample in a study of blood T cell repertoires in COVID-19. Profiling relied on immunoSEQ multiplex PCR, and the TCRdb table lists in-frame clones only, not all of them. The repertoire holds tens of thousands of clones, with 84% as singletons. The sample consisted of peripheral blood. These receptors were collected from a human donor in a cohort sampled during active COVID-19.

V is TRBV6-2 or TRBV6-3 and J is TRBJ1-1; TRBD1 might be the D (5 bases). Trimming took 2 bases from V and 6 from J, leaving 10 bases between them. Looked up from germline, CDR1 is MNHEY and CDR2 is SVGEGT. There are 13 residues in the CDR3. The CDR3 loop is CASSYTGYAEAFF. The CDR3 nucleotides read TGTGCCAGCAGTTACACAGGATACGCTGAAGCTTTCTTT.

The J gene is TRBJ2-2, the V gene TRBV5-1, with TRBD1 matching over 7 bases. Germline CDR1 is SGHRS and CDR2 is YFSETQ. The CDR3 consists of 15 residues. The V segment lost 8 bases and the J segment 0 bases; nucleotides outside the gene matches: 7. CDR3 region: CASGRQGANTGELFF. CDR3 sequence (DNA): TGCGCCAGTGGCAGACAGGGCGCGAACACCGGGGAGCTGTTTTTT.

The chain joins TRBV4-1 to TRBJ1-5; 10 bases fit TRBD1. The CDR3 sequence is 15 residues long. Germline CDR1 MGHRA, CDR2 YSYEKL. The trim removed 3 bases at V and 8 bases at J, leaving 7 bases unmatched. The CDR3 here is CASSQRTGGVEPQHF. CDR3 nucleotides: TGCGCCAGCAGCCAGAGGACAGGGGGTGTTGAGCCCCAGCATTTT.

This clone was observed a few times. This chain uses TRBV6-1 with TRBJ2-7, with 8 nucleotides matching TRBD1. The CDR3 runs 15 residues. CDR1 is MNHNS, CDR2 SASEGT, per germline. The J segment lost 5 bases and the V segment lost 2 bases, leaving 8 bases of the junction unmatched. For the CDR3, the DNA is TGTGCCAGCAGTGAACCGGGACAGGCGCTTCACGAGCAGTACTTC. It yields the protein CASSEPGQALHEQYF.

This clone has just one count. The genes are TRBV2 and TRBJ2-7; 7 positions match TRBD2. Germline CDR1 reads SNHLY; CDR2 reads FYNNEI. The J segment lost 1 base and the V segment lost 6 bases, leaving 9 bases of the junction unmatched. This CDR3 is 15 amino acids long. The CDR3 sequence: CASRPRQGGSYEQYF. The DNA for the CDR3 is TGTGCCAGCAGGCCCCGGCAGGGAGGGTCCTACGAGCAGTACTTC.

This clone was found once. The genes are TRBV5-1 and TRBJ1-2, with 7 bases fitting TRBD1. The CDR3 covers 13 residues. Germline-derived CDR1 and CDR2 are SGHRS and YFSETQ. J gave up 5 bases and V 1 base, and 2 bases lay outside the gene matches. The CDR3 coding sequence is TGCGCCAGCAGCTTGCCGGGACAGTATGGCTACACCTTC. Its translation is CASSLPGQYGYTF.

V gene TRBV5-5 combines with J gene TRBJ1-1; weak D call: TRBD1 (5 bases). The CDR3 consists of 15 residues. Germline V gene sequence: CDR1 SGHKS, CDR2 YYEKEE (reference sequence). The V and J ends lost 3 bases and 2 bases respectively, with 14 bases between them. The CDR3 reads CASSSASRGNTEAFF. Written as DNA, the CDR3 is TGTGCCAGCAGCTCTGCCTCAAGGGGAAACACTGAAGCTTTCTTT.

The rearrangement joins TRBV27 to TRBJ1-2; D may be TRBD1 (6 bases). V was trimmed by 4 bases and J by 4 bases, leaving 10 bases between them. The CDR3 contains 13 residues. Germline values: CDR1 MNHEY, CDR2 SMNVEV (reference sequence). The CDR3 region is CASSSTGSYGYTF. The CDR3 nucleotides are TGTGCCAGCAGTTCGACAGGATCCTATGGCTACACCTTC.

The chain has TRBV6-5 and TRBJ1-3, with a tentative D call TRBD1 (6 bases). This CDR3 spans 13 amino acids. Between the trimmed V and J ends, which lost 7 bases and 4 bases, there was a span of 11 bases. The germline gives CDR1 MNHEY, CDR2 SVGAGI. CDR3 loop: CASIRTEGNTIYF. The DNA of the CDR3 is TGTGCCAGCATCCGGACAGAAGGAAACACCATATATTTT.

The V and J genes are TRBV11-3 and TRBJ2-7; TRBD1 matches at 12 bases. CDR1 and CDR2 from the germline V gene are SGHNT and YENEEA. Losses at the gene ends were 5 bases for V and 9 bases for J; bases not matched to a gene: 11. The length of the CDR3 is 15 residues. The CDR3 DNA follows: TGTGCCAGCAGCACCCGGGACAGGGGGCGGTTGGTGCAGTACTTC. It translates to CASSTRDRGRLVQYF. Complete variable domain (other parts from reference TRBV11-3 and TRBJ2-7): EAGVVQSPRYKIIEKKQPVAFWCNPISGHNTLYWYLQNLGQGPELLIRYENEEAVDDSQLPKDRFSAERLKGVDSTLKIQPAELGDSAVYLCASSTRDRGRLVQYFGPGTRLTVT.

CDR3: CASSEAVRTDTQYF. The CDR3 nucleotides read TGTGCCAGCAGTGAAGCCGTCCGCACAGATACGCAGTATTTT. The chain links TRBV2 to TRBJ2-3; D unclear. The germline CDR1 and CDR2 sequences are SNHLY and FYNNEI. Between the trimmed V and J ends, which lost 0 bases and 1 base, there was a span of 5 bases. This CDR3 has 14 amino acids.

The chain carries TRBV6-2 or TRBV6-3 and TRBJ2-1; 10 bases are a match to TRBD2. Germline trimming cut 6 bases from V and 3 bases from J; bases unmatched to any gene: 5. CDR3 length: 15 amino acids. The germline gives CDR1 MNHEY, CDR2 SVGEGT. The CDR3 loop is CASSLLAGDYNEQFF. DNA of the CDR3: TGTGCCAGCAGCCTTCTAGCGGGAGACTACAATGAGCAGTTCTTC.

The chain carries TRBV30 and TRBJ2-3; no definite D call. The germline gives CDR1 GTSNPN, CDR2 SVGIG (reference sequence). The CDR3 totals 14 residues. V lost 3 bases to trimming and J lost 1 base, with 11 bases between them. CDR3 sequence: CAWSLGRGTDTQYF. CDR3 in DNA: TGTGCCTGGAGCTTGGGTCGGGGCACAGATACGCAGTATTTT.

This rearrangement joins TRBV27 to TRBJ2-1; TRBD2 matches at 11 bases. CDR1 is MNHEY and CDR2 is SMNVEV in the germline V gene (reference sequence). The CDR3 extends over 12 amino acids. J was trimmed by 16 bases and V by 5 bases; bases with no gene match: 7. The CDR3 DNA follows: TGTGCCAGCAGTACAGCGGGACTAGCGGCTTTCTTC. Protein sequence: CASSTAGLAAFF.

The chain is built from TRBV4-1 and TRBJ1-2; tentatively, D is TRBD1 (5 bases). V lost 6 bases and J lost 8, with 22 bases in between. The CDR3 totals 15 residues. Germline-derived CDR1 and CDR2 are MGHRA and YSYEKL. CDR3 sequence reads: CASRNPGHPTEGYTF. The CDR3 DNA is TGCGCCAGCAGAAACCCTGGACACCCGACGGAAGGCTACACCTTC.

The gene calls are TRBV2 and TRBJ2-3; D possibly corresponds to TRBD1 (6 bases). The CDR3 extends over 14 amino acids. Germline V CDR1 and CDR2: SNHLY, FYNNEI. Trimming stripped 2 bases from V and 4 bases from J, with 10 bases between. This CDR3 reads CASSELGGPDTQYF. Here the CDR3 DNA reads TGTGCCAGCAGTGAACTAGGGGGACCAGATACGCAGTATTTT.

The chain uses TRBV5-4 and TRBJ2-5, with 12 bases identical to TRBD1. CDR3 length equals 17 residues. The V gene's germline CDR1 is SGHNT and CDR2 YYREEE (reference sequence). Trimming cost V 4 bases and J 0 bases; bases outside gene matches: 7. The chain's CDR3 is CASSRDRGLPYQETQYF. The CDR3 DNA reads as TGTGCCAGCAGCCGGGACAGGGGGCTTCCTTACCAAGAGACCCAGTACTTC. Variable domain in full (rest from reference TRBV5-4 and TRBJ2-5): ETGVTQSPTHLIKTRGQQVTLRCSSQSGHNTVSWYQQALGQGPQFIFQYYREEENGRGNFPPRFSGLQFPNYSSELNVNALELDDSALYLCASSRDRGLPYQETQYFGPGTRLLVL.

The V gene is TRBV11-2, the J gene TRBJ2-7; tentatively, D is TRBD2 (6 bases). The CDR3 consists of 13 residues. V lost 3 bases and J lost 2, with 8 bases in between. Per germline, CDR1 SGHAT and CDR2 FQNNGV. The CDR3 DNA is TGTGCCAGCAGCTTTGGAGGGCCCTACGAGCAGTACTTC. It specifies CASSFGGPYEQYF.

The rearrangement joins TRBV28 to TRBJ1-3, with TRBD1 matching over 7 bases. Germline-derived CDR1 and CDR2 are MDHEN and SYDVKM. V was pared by 3 bases and J by 11 bases, with 10 bases of the junction left unmatched. The CDR3 consists of 14 residues. CDR3 DNA sequence: TGTGCCAGCAGTTTTCTCGCAGGGGACAGTCCCATATATTTT. The encoded protein is CASSFLAGDSPIYF. Full variable domain (outside the CDR3, taken from reference TRBV28 and TRBJ1-3): DVKVTQSSRYLVKRTGEKVFLECVQDMDHENMFWYRQDPGLGLRLIYFSYDVKMKEKGDIPEGYSVSREKKERFSLILESASTNQTSMYLCASSFLAGDSPIYFGEGSWLTVV.

The chain employs TRBV2 and TRBJ1-4; D perhaps matches TRBD1 (6 bases). The CDR3 spans 14 residues. The V end was cut by 7 bases, the J end by 6 bases, with 15 bases between. Looked up from germline, CDR1 is SNHLY and CDR2 is FYNNEI. In nucleotides, the CDR3 is TGTGCCAGCACTCTAACAGGGTCGGATGAAAAACTGTTTTTT. Translation: CASTLTGSDEKLFF.

The CDR3 nucleotides are TGTGCCAGCAGTGAGAGGGGCCTAGCGGGAGGGTTGACCGGGGAGCTGTTTTTT. Its translation is CASSERGLAGGLTGELFF. The chain combines TRBV2 with TRBJ2-2; TRBD2 matches at 12 bases. The CDR3 is made up of 18 amino acids. Trimming removed 3 bases from V and 5 bases from J; junction bases left unmatched: 10. CDR1 and CDR2 from the germline V gene are SNHLY and FYNNEI.

The rearrangement joins TRBV6-5 to TRBJ1-1; 7 bases fit TRBD1. J lost 4 bases, V lost 0 bases, and 5 bases had no gene match. CDR1 MNHEY and CDR2 SVGAGI come from the germline V gene. This CDR3 contains 15 residues. CDR3 nucleotides: TGTGCCAGCAGTTACTCGGGACAGTTGGGCACTGAAGCTTTCTTT. Translated: CASSYSGQLGTEAFF.

This clone has a handful of counts. This rearrangement joins TRBV7-8 to TRBJ1-2; 7 bases map to TRBD1. The germline V gene has CDR1 SGHVS and CDR2 FQNEAQ. J gave up 4 bases and V 3 bases, and 8 bases lay outside the gene matches. The CDR3 extends over 15 amino acids. The CDR3 protein is CASSFQQGSGYGYTF. CDR3 nucleotides: TGTGCCAGCAGCTTCCAACAGGGGTCCGGCTATGGCTACACCTTC.

This clone has a handful of counts. The CDR3 nucleotides are TGCAGCGTTGAGGAGGGATGGACTGAAGCTTTCTTT. As protein: CSVEEGWTEAFF. The chain links TRBV29-1 to TRBJ1-1; no definite D call. The CDR3 runs to 12 residues. Germline V gives CDR1 SQVTM, CDR2 ANQGSEA. Trimming shortened V by 3 bases and J by 5 bases, and 10 bases separated the two germline ends.

This chain connects TRBV28 to TRBJ1-5; D remains ambiguous. Germline V lookup: CDR1 MDHEN, CDR2 SYDVKM. CDR3 size: 17 residues. V lost 4 bases and J 5 bases, leaving 21 bases between the germline ends. The CDR3 loop is CASSSPYHHEAHQPQHF. The CDR3 DNA reads as TGTGCCAGCAGTTCGCCCTACCACCACGAAGCCCATCAGCCCCAGCATTTT.